Below, one TCR beta chain is given with its context. The antigen is undetermined. This entry comes from a study of beta chain features in type 1 diabetes. All of the isolated RNA was reverse transcribed, so expressed TCRB transcripts were sequenced. Generated by immunoSEQ multiplex PCR, the TCRdb table keeps only in-frame clones and is missing some. The table includes under 950,000 clones, about 17% detected once. Regarding the study as a whole: An over-representation of cells with high TCR expression could result from cDNA sequencing.

CDR1 and CDR2 from the germline V gene are MGHDK and SYGVNS. V was pared by 8 bases and J by 0 bases, with 17 bases between. The CDR3 loop spans 15 amino acids. The sequence was collected from a woman aged 18 to 35 in good health. The V gene is TRBV25-1, the J gene TRBJ2-7; D tentatively fits TRBD1 or TRBD2 (6 bases each). The sequenced material came from naive CD4+ T cells from blood. The CDR3 DNA is TGTGCCAGCTCCCCCGGGGGACAAAACTCCTACGAGCAGTACTTC. It yields the protein CASSPGGQNSYEQYF.